These 10 T cell receptor beta chains share one sample of origin, sequenced in a study of vaccination and CD4 T cells after COVID-19. Scientists ran DNA taken from cultured CD4+ T cells through the Oncomine TCR Beta short-read assay for sequencing. Via MiXCR, TCRdb re-called the PCR reads, giving one row per CDR3 protein. In the table there are fewer than 25,000 distinct CDR3 sequences, approximately 28% of which are singletons. Time point meaning: late sampling 161 to 241 days after vaccination in three convalescent patients. Treatment specified: approximately 10-day PBMC culture with coronavirus spike peptide pools or control peptides (ViraFEST assay). No antigen has been identified for these receptors. The sequencing used CD4+ T cells from blood, cultured in vitro, collected about 7 months after SARS-CoV-2 vaccination. All receptors come from a human donor who had recovered from COVID-19.

V and J are TRBV6-2 or TRBV6-3 and TRBJ1-5; D might be TRBD1 (6 bases). Germline V gene sequence: CDR1 MNHEY, CDR2 SVGEGT. This CDR3 comprises 14 residues. The V and J ends lost 6 bases and 3 bases respectively, with 12 bases between them. CDR3 bases: TGTGCCAGCAGCTTGGACAGCTACAATCAGCCCCAGCATTTT. Protein product: CASSLDSYNQPQHF.

The genes are TRBV29-1 and TRBJ2-7, with no clear D. Trimming removed 5 bases from V and 0 bases from J, with 17 bases in between. The germline gives CDR1 SQVTM, CDR2 ANQGSEA. This CDR3 is built from 15 residues. CDR3: CSVLGSASSSYEQYF. The CDR3 DNA reads as TGCAGCGTTTTGGGCAGCGCTTCGAGCTCCTACGAGCAGTACTTC.

J is TRBJ2-3 and V is TRBV28, with D perhaps TRBD2 (6 bases). Trimming stripped 5 bases from V and 8 bases from J, with 11 bases between. From germline, CDR1 is MDHEN and CDR2 SYDVKM. The CDR3 spans 12 residues. CDR3 DNA sequence: TGTGCCAGCAGTATCCCAGCGGGTACGCAGTATTTT. It is translated as CASSIPAGTQYF. The full variable domain, completed using reference TRBV28 and TRBJ2-3, is DVKVTQSSRYLVKRTGEKVFLECVQDMDHENMFWYRQDPGLGLRLIYFSYDVKMKEKGDIPEGYSVSREKKERFSLILESASTNQTSMYLCASSIPAGTQYFGPGTRLTVL.

This clonotype appeared a single time. At one boundary the junction diverges from the germline segment, which might be a read error. The chain joins TRBV7-9 to TRBJ2-7; 11 nucleotides match TRBD2. CDR1 is SEHNR and CDR2 is FQNEAQ in the germline V gene (reference sequence). The CDR3 has 14 amino acids. DNA for the CDR3: TGTGTCAGCAGCTTAGGACTAGCGGGTAGTGAGCAGTACTTC. Translating gives CVSSLGLAGSEQYF.

The rearrangement uses TRBV27 and TRBJ2-1; 7 bases fit TRBD2. Per germline, CDR1 MNHEY and CDR2 SMNVEV (reference sequence). The CDR3 contains 15 residues. V lost 5 bases, J lost 7 bases, and 11 bases stayed unmatched. The DNA for the CDR3 is TGTGCCAGCAGTGCCGGGACTACCTCCAGGAATGAGCAGTTCTTC. It is translated as CASSAGTTSRNEQFF.

This clonotype was observed a few times. This rearrangement joins TRBV28 to TRBJ2-7; possibly TRBD1 for D (6 bases). The CDR3 has 14 amino acids. Trimming cost V 5 bases and J 4 bases, with 15 bases left between them. Germline assignment: CDR1 MDHEN and CDR2 SYDVKM. CDR3 DNA sequence: TGTGCCAGCAGTCCTCAGGGGTGGGATTACGAGCAGTACTTC. Its protein is CASSPQGWDYEQYF.

This chain joins TRBV28 and TRBJ2-5; no firm D call. V lost 3 bases and J 2 bases, leaving 10 bases between the germline ends. Germline loops: CDR1 MDHEN, CDR2 SYDVKM. The CDR3 sequence is 14 residues long. This CDR3 is CASSFYSRQETQYF. The CDR3 nucleotides are TGTGCCAGCAGTTTCTACTCCAGGCAAGAGACCCAGTACTTC.

This rearrangement joins TRBV5-4 to TRBJ2-1; D might be TRBD2 (5 bases). V lost 1 base and J lost 7, with 6 bases in between. This CDR3 is 12 amino acids long. The V gene's germline CDR1 is SGHNT and CDR2 YYREEE (reference sequence). The CDR3 nucleotides are TGTGCCAGCAGCTTGCGGGAAAATGAGCAGTTCTTC. Translated, it gives CASSLRENEQFF.

The rearrangement uses TRBV5-1 and TRBJ2-5; 10 bases align to TRBD1. The V gene end was trimmed by 0 bases and the J gene end by 5 bases; junction bases not matched to a gene: 10. The CDR3 covers 17 residues. Looked up from germline, CDR1 is SGHRS and CDR2 is YFSETQ. Here the CDR3 DNA reads TGCGCCAGCAGCTTGGGGAGACAGGGGGCCCTCCAGGAGACCCAGTACTTC. Its protein is CASSLGRQGALQETQYF. Using reference TRBV5-1 and TRBJ2-5 for the parts outside the CDR3, the full variable domain is KAGVTQTPRYLIKTRGQQVTLSCSPISGHRSVSWYQQTPGQGLQFLFEYFSETQRNKGNFPGRFSGRQFSNSRSEMNVSTLELGDSALYLCASSLGRQGALQETQYFGPGTRLLVL.

The chain employs TRBV19 and TRBJ2-5; TRBD1 is a possible D gene (6 bases). Germline loops: CDR1 LNHDA, CDR2 SQIVND (reference sequence). V was trimmed by 6 bases and J by 1 base, leaving 9 bases between them. CDR3 length: 13 residues. The CDR3 coding sequence is TGTGCCAGTAGGCGGACAGTCCAAGAGACCCAGTACTTC. Protein product: CASRRTVQETQYF.